Listed below are T cell receptor beta chains from one sample, sequenced in a study of T-cell reconstitution after alpha-beta-depleted transplantation in children. Via MiXCR, TCRdb re-called the PCR reads, giving one row per CDR3 protein. The sample lists hundreds of thousands of distinct CDR3 sequences; 8% to 9.5% were seen once. The sample was PBMCs from the stem cell graft donor, taken from the stem cell graft. Source of these receptors: a human donor who donated a stem cell graft to a child with acute lymphoblastic leukemia. The CDR3 runs from the conserved cysteine through the conserved F or W. Each record gives: CDR3 protein, V gene, CDR3 length, J gene.

CASSVSSGGGEQFF TRBV6-4 14 TRBJ2-1
CASSFFPSEDTQYF TRBV7-8 14 TRBJ2-3
CASSSRVQDGTDTQYF TRBV5-1 16 TRBJ2-3
CASSRSSNQPQHF TRBV6-5 13 TRBJ1-5
CASSDQSNEQYF TRBV2 12 TRBJ2-7
CASSPLTGATDTQYF TRBV5-1 15 TRBJ2-3
CASSLREGAISEQYF TRBV6-2/TRBV6-3 15 TRBJ2-7
CSVSEGYEQYF TRBV29-1 11 TRBJ2-7
CASSSPTGGPNTEAFF TRBV5-1 16 TRBJ1-1
CASSLTGSAGGYTF TRBV5-1 14 TRBJ1-2
CSATGAVGQETQYF TRBV20-1 14 TRBJ2-5
CSARVRTGGRLIYGYTF TRBV20-1 17 TRBJ1-2
CASSLTDGQGNTGELFF TRBV5-8 17 TRBJ2-2
CASSVQGYTGELFF TRBV9 14 TRBJ2-2
CASSGQVEAFF TRBV2 11 TRBJ1-1
CSVGEAGGNTEQFF TRBV29-1 14 TRBJ2-1
CASSYGLSYEQYF TRBV6-5 13 TRBJ2-7
CASSLDSRTHTEAFF TRBV5-1 15 TRBJ1-1
CASSAGTGEFEQYF TRBV5-1 14 TRBJ2-7
CASSLQPNTDTQYF TRBV6-5 14 TRBJ2-3
CSARAVELYGYTF TRBV20-1 13 TRBJ1-2
CASSPGTSGGARQETQYF TRBV4-2 18 TRBJ2-5
CASSLDHRVGTEAFF TRBV6-5 15 TRBJ1-1
CSAAARPGLAGADEQFF TRBV20-1 17 TRBJ2-1
CASSLGQNGEKLFF TRBV5-4 14 TRBJ1-4
CASSPGILGRDEQFF TRBV18 15 TRBJ2-1
CSARDQFRGAYNEQFF TRBV20-1 16 TRBJ2-1
CSAREGQGSYNEQFF TRBV20-1 15 TRBJ2-1
CASSTPLRGESGELFF TRBV27 16 TRBJ2-2
CASRGLTMPSGANVLTF TRBV7-9 17 TRBJ2-6
CASVGERGIYGYTF TRBV2 14 TRBJ1-2